Below, 11 T cell receptor beta chains from the same sample are listed, as sequenced in a study of shared clonotypes between healthy human individuals. Clones were read by immunoSEQ multiplex PCR, and TCRdb kept only the in-frame ones, dropping some. The sample lists some 1.5 million clones, around 97% seen once, with approximately 1.1% in the top ten. The source material was naive CD4+ T cells sorted from blood. Described subset: CD45RA+ positively selected. These TCRs come from a man aged 30-40 years in good health.

The J gene is TRBJ2-7, the V gene TRBV9; possibly TRBD1 for D (7 bases). Germline CDR1 and CDR2: SGDLS and YYNGEE. The CDR3 spans 15 residues. The V and J ends lost 4 bases and 3 bases respectively, with 17 bases between them. CDR3: CASSPGGTAYYEQYF. As DNA, the CDR3 is TGTGCCAGCAGCCCAGGAGGGACAGCCTACTACGAGCAGTACTTC.

The chain carries TRBV5-1 and TRBJ2-7; 11 bases match TRBD2. CDR1 is SGHRS and CDR2 is YFSETQ in the germline V gene. The CDR3 is 19 amino acids. V dropped 2 bases and J dropped 0; count of bases not matched to a gene: 13. CDR3 loop: CASSFLTSGSRGASYEQYF. CDR3 DNA: TGCGCCAGCAGCTTTCTCACTAGCGGGAGCCGGGGCGCCTCCTACGAGCAGTACTTC. The full variable domain, rest sourced from reference TRBV5-1 and TRBJ2-7, is KAGVTQTPRYLIKTRGQQVTLSCSPISGHRSVSWYQQTPGQGLQFLFEYFSETQRNKGNFPGRFSGRQFSNSRSEMNVSTLELGDSALYLCASSFLTSGSRGASYEQYFGPGTRLTVT.

The rearrangement uses TRBV7-9 and TRBJ2-7, with 8 nucleotides matching TRBD2. CDR3 size: 14 residues. Germline V gene lookup returns CDR1 SEHNR and CDR2 FQNEAQ (reference sequence). With V trimmed by 3 bases and J by 6 bases, 7 bases remained unmatched. The CDR3 loop reads CASSFPGLVPEQYF. For the CDR3, the DNA is TGTGCCAGCAGCTTCCCGGGACTAGTCCCCGAGCAGTACTTC.

The gene calls are TRBV10-3 and TRBJ2-5; a possible D gene is TRBD1 (6 bases). The CDR3 is made up of 12 amino acids. Germline-derived CDR1 and CDR2 are ENHRY and SYGVKD. V was cut by 7 bases and J by 3 bases, with 9 bases left in between. The CDR3 sequence is CAIINREETQYF. The CDR3 DNA is TGTGCCATCATTAACAGGGAAGAGACCCAGTACTTC.

The sample holds one count of this clone. This chain uses TRBV7-6 with TRBJ2-1; D is unclear. This CDR3 is 13 amino acids long. V was shortened by 1 base and J by 13 bases, with 14 bases between the two germline ends. Looked up from germline, CDR1 is SGHVS and CDR2 is FNYEAQ. CDR3 bases: TGTGCCAGCAGCTTAGAAAGGGTGGGCCTACAGTTCTTC. It translates to CASSLERVGLQFF.

Remarks on this clone: The sample carries other DNA sequences with the same CDR3. The V call is TRBV7-2, the J call TRBJ2-3; D remains ambiguous. With 4 bases removed from V and 3 bases from J, the gap between germline ends came to 2 bases. This CDR3 spans 11 amino acids. Germline CDR1 reads SGHTA; CDR2 reads FQGNSA. This chain's CDR3 is CASSSTDTQYF. CDR3 coding DNA: TGTGCCAGCAGCTCAACAGATACGCAGTATTTT.

V and J are TRBV28 and TRBJ1-5; a possible D gene is TRBD1 (6 bases). The CDR3 totals 16 residues. With 6 bases removed from V and 4 bases from J, the gap between germline ends came to 19 bases. Germline V gene lookup returns CDR1 MDHEN and CDR2 SYDVKM. The CDR3 DNA follows: TGTGCCAGCAGCGAAAACAGGGATAGGAGAAATCAGCCCCAGCATTTT. Amino acid sequence: CASSENRDRRNQPQHF.

The rearrangement links TRBV6-5 to TRBJ2-3; TRBD2 is a possible D gene (7 bases). Germline CDR1 MNHEY, CDR2 SVGAGI. The CDR3 is made up of 16 amino acids. V lost 0 bases, J lost 1 base, and 11 bases lay in between. CDR3 sequence: CASSYSAGGRTDTQYF. The CDR3, as DNA: TGTGCCAGCAGTTACTCGGCCGGGGGGCGCACAGATACGCAGTATTTT.

CDR3 in DNA: TGTGCCAGCAGTCTTTCCATAAGGGATACGCAGTATTTT. Translating gives CASSLSIRDTQYF. The V call is TRBV6-4, the J call TRBJ2-3; D uncertain. CDR1 is MRHNA and CDR2 is SNTAGT in the germline V gene. V lost 5 bases, J lost 6 bases, and 12 bases lay in between. The CDR3 has 13 amino acids.

V gene TRBV9 combines with J gene TRBJ1-1; 8 bases map to TRBD1. The CDR3 consists of 17 residues. J was trimmed by 3 bases and V by 3 bases; bases with no gene match: 13. Germline V CDR1 and CDR2: SGDLS, YYNGEE. The CDR3 nucleotides are TGTGCCAGCAGCGGTTATGACAGGGGTGGTTTGGACACTGAAGCTTTCTTT. This encodes CASSGYDRGGLDTEAFF. Variable domain in full (rest from reference TRBV9 and TRBJ1-1): DSGVTQTPKHLITATGQRVTLRCSPRSGDLSVYWYQQSLDQGLQFLIQYYNGEERAKGNILERFSAQQFPDLHSELNLSSLELGDSALYFCASSGYDRGGLDTEAFFGQGTRLTVV.

The chain has TRBV5-1 and TRBJ2-3; D unresolved. The CDR3 is 15 residues long. The ends were cut back, 0 bases at V and 2 bases at J, with 10 bases in the middle. In germline, CDR1 is SGHRS, CDR2 YFSETQ. Here the CDR3 DNA reads TGCGCCAGCAGCTTGGTTCGTATCCTCACAGATACGCAGTATTTT. It yields the protein CASSLVRILTDTQYF.